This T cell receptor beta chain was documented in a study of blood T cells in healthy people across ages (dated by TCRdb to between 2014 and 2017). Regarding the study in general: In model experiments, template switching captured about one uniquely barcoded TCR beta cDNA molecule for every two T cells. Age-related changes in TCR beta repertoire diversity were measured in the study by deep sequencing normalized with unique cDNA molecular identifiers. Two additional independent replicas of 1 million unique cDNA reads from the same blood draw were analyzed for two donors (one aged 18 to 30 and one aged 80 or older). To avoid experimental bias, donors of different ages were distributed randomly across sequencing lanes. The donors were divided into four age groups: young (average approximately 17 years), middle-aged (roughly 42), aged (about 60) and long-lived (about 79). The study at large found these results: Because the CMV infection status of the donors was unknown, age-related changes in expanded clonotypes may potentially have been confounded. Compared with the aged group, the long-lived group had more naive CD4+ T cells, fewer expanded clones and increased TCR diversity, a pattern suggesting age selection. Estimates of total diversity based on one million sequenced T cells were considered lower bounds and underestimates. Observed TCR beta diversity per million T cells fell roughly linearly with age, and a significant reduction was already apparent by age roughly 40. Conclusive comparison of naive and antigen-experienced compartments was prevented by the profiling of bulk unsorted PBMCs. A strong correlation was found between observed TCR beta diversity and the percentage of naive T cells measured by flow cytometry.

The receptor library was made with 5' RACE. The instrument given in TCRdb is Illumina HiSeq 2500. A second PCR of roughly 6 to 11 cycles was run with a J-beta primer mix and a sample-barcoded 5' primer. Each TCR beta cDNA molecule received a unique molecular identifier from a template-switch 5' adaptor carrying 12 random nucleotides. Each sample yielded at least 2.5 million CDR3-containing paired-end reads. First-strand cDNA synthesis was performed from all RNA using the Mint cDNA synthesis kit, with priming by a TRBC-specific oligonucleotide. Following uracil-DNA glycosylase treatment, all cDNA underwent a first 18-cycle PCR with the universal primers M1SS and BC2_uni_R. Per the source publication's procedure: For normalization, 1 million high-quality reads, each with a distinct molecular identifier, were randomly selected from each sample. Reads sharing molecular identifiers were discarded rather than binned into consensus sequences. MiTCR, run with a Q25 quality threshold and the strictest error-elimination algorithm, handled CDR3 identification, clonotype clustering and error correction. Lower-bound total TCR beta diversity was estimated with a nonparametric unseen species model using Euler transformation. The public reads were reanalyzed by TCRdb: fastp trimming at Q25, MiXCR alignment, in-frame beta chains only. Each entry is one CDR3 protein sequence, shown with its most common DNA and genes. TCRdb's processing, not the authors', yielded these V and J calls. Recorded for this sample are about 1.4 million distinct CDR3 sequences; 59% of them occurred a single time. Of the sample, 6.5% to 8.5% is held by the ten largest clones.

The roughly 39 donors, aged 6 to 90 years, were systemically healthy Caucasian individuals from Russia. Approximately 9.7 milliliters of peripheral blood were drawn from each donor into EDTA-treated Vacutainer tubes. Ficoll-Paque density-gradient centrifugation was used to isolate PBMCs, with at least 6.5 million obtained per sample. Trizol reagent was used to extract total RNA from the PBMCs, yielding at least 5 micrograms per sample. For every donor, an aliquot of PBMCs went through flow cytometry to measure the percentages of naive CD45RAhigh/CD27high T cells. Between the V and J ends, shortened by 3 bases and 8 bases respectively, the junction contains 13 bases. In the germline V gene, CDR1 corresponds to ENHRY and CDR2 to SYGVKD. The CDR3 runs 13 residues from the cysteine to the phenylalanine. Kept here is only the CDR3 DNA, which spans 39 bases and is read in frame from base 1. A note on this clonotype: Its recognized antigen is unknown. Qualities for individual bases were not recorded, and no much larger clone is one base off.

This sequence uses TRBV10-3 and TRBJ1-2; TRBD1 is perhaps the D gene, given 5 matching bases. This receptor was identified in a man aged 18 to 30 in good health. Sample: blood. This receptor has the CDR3 CAISDYGTNGYTF. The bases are TGTGCCATCAGTGATTATGGGACTAACGGCTACACCTTC.